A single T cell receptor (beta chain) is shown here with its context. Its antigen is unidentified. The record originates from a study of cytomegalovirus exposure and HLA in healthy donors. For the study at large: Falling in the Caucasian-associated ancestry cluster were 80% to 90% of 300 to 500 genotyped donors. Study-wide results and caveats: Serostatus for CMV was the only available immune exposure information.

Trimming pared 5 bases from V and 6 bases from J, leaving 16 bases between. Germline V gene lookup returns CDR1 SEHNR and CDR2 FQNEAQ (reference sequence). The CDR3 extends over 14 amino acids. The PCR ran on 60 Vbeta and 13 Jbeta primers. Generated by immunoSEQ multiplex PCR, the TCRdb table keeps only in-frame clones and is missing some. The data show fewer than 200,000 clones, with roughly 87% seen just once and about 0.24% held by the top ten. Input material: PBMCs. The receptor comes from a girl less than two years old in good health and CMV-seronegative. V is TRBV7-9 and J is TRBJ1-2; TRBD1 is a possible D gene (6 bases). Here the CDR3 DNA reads TGTGCCAGCAGCAAAGGGACACAAGGAGATGGCTACACCTTC. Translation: CASSKGTQGDGYTF.